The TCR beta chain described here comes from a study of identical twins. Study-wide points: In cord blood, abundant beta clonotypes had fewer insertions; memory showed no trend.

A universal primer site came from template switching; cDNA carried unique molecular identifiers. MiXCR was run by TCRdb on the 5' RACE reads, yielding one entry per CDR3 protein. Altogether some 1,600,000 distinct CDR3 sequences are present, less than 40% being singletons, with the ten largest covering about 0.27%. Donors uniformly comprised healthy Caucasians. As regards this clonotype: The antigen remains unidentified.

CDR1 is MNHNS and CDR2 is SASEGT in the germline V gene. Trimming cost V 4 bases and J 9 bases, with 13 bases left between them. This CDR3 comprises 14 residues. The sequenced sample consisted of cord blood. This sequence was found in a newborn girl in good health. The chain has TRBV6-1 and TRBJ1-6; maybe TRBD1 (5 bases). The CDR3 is CASSVQGHSSPLHF. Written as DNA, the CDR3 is TGTGCCAGCAGTGTCCAGGGTCATAGTTCACCCCTCCACTTT.